Each of the 26 T cell receptor beta chains below was sequenced from the same sample in a study of blood T cell repertoires in COVID-19. Profiled with immunoSEQ multiplex PCR; TCRdb holds only in-frame clones, not every one. The profile shows about 170,000 clones, around four fifths of them singletons. Input material: PBMCs or T cells enriched from blood (not recorded which). Receptors originate from a woman aged 45 to 65 who had recovered from COVID-19.

J is TRBJ1-4 and V is TRBV19; possible D gene TRBD1, 5 bases. CDR1 and CDR2 from the germline V gene are LNHDA and SQIVND (reference sequence). V was cut by 5 bases and J by 8 bases, with 15 bases left in between. The CDR3 has 14 amino acids. The CDR3 here is CASSGTASREKLFF. The CDR3 coding sequence is TGTGCCAGTAGTGGGACTGCCTCCAGGGAAAAACTGTTTTTT.

The chain uses TRBV7-9 and TRBJ1-5; D might be TRBD1 (5 bases). V lost 2 bases and J 11 bases, leaving 13 bases between the germline ends. The CDR3 has 13 residues. CDR1 and CDR2 (germline): SEHNR, FQNEAQ (reference sequence). The CDR3 region has the DNA TGTGCCAGCAGCTTAAGTGGGGAGGGGACCCAGCATTTT. Amino acid sequence: CASSLSGEGTQHF.

The chain joins TRBV19 to TRBJ1-1, with a weak D call TRBD1 (5 bases). The CDR3 is made up of 16 amino acids. Germline V lookup: CDR1 LNHDA, CDR2 SQIVND (reference sequence). Trimming stripped 4 bases from V and 0 bases from J, with 15 bases between. CDR3 in amino acids: CASSTLGRVLNTEAFF. Here the CDR3 DNA reads TGTGCCAGTAGTACCCTGGGCAGGGTTTTGAACACTGAAGCTTTCTTT.

The V gene is TRBV5-8, the J gene TRBJ2-1, with D tentatively TRBD1 (6 bases). Germline CDR1 is SGHTS and CDR2 is YDEGEE. The CDR3 loop spans 13 amino acids. Deletions cut 5 bases from V and 12 bases from J, with 18 bases between. The CDR3 nucleotides are TGTGCCAGCAGACCGACAGGCAAAGAAGGGCAGTTCTTC. Translation gives CASRPTGKEGQFF.

The chain is built from TRBV4-2 and TRBJ1-3; 8 bases align to TRBD1. CDR1 and CDR2 (germline): LGHNA, YNFKEQ. J was trimmed by 2 bases and V by 4 bases; bases with no gene match: 10. CDR3 size: 17 residues. CDR3 region: CASSPLSQGATGNTIYF. The CDR3 coding sequence is TGTGCCAGCAGCCCGTTGAGTCAGGGGGCTACTGGAAACACCATATATTTT.

This clone was observed a single time. The rearrangement uses TRBV6-4 and TRBJ1-2, with D possibly TRBD1 on 5 matching bases. V lost 4 bases to trimming and J lost 3 bases, with 12 bases between them. The length of the CDR3 is 14 residues. Germline V gene lookup returns CDR1 MRHNA and CDR2 SNTAGT. The CDR3 nucleotides read TGTGCCAGCAGTGCTGGGGCGCTTGACTATGGCTACACCTTC. Amino acids: CASSAGALDYGYTF.

Worth noting for this clone: The identical CDR3 is also encoded by other nucleotide sequences in the sample. J is TRBJ1-3 and V is TRBV7-2, with D unclear. The CDR3 covers 13 residues. V lost 4 bases and J lost 0, with 4 bases in between. CDR1 and CDR2 (germline): SGHTA, FQGNSA. The CDR3 here is CASSSNSGNTIYF. CDR3 bases: TGTGCCAGCAGCTCCAACTCTGGAAACACCATATATTTT.

The chain uses TRBV28 and TRBJ1-2; TRBD1 matches 8 bases. There are 15 residues in the CDR3. CDR1 is MDHEN, CDR2 SYDVKM, per germline. V was clipped by 6 bases and J by 8 bases; unmatched bases: 14. CDR3 loop: CASSSRLQGARGYTF. CDR3 DNA sequence: TGTGCCAGCAGCTCCCGGCTTCAGGGGGCGCGGGGCTACACCTTC.

This clone has just a few counts. The chain links TRBV3-1 (or the pseudogene TRBV3-2) to TRBJ2-3, with D tentatively TRBD2 (6 bases). The CDR3 has 14 residues. Per the germline V gene, CDR1 is LGHDT and CDR2 is YNNKEL (reference sequence). V was shortened by 5 bases and J by 0 bases, with 9 bases between the two germline ends. Here the CDR3 DNA reads TGTGCCAGCAGCTTTAGCGGTAGCACAGATACGCAGTATTTT. Translated, it gives CASSFSGSTDTQYF.

V is TRBV7-9 and J is TRBJ1-5, with TRBD1 as a possible D gene (6 bases). This CDR3 has 19 amino acids. Germline V gene data show CDR1 as SEHNR and CDR2 as FQNEAQ (reference sequence). Trimming pared 1 base from V and 3 bases from J, leaving 22 bases between. The DNA of the CDR3 is TGTGCCAGCAGCTTAGTAGGACCGCGTACCGGACAGACCAATCAGCCCCAGCATTTT. This encodes CASSLVGPRTGQTNQPQHF.

The chain uses TRBV5-4 and TRBJ2-3; D unclear. The germline V and J ends were trimmed by 2 bases and 11 bases, with 12 bases remaining between them. There are 12 residues in the CDR3. The germline V gene encodes CDR1 SGHNT and CDR2 YYREEE (reference sequence). The CDR3 nucleotides are TGTGCCAGCAGCTTAACCGGCCTAGGGCAGTATTTT. The encoded protein is CASSLTGLGQYF.

The sample holds one count of this clone. The chain couples TRBV6-5 to TRBJ1-6; D is perhaps TRBD1 (5 bases). The CDR3 length is 16 residues. CDR1 MNHEY and CDR2 SVGAGI come from the germline V gene. Trimming left V 1 base short and J 8 bases short, with 15 bases between. CDR3 nucleotide sequence: TGTGCCAGCAGTTACTTCTTCGGGCAGGGATATTCACCCCTCCACTTT. Protein: CASSYFFGQGYSPLHF.

This chain links TRBV19 with TRBJ1-5; D not resolved. The length of the CDR3 is 13 residues. The germline gives CDR1 LNHDA, CDR2 SQIVND (reference sequence). Trimming removed 5 bases at V and 3 bases at J, with 8 bases between. The CDR3: CASSRGVNQPQHF. CDR3 DNA sequence: TGTGCCAGTAGTCGGGGTGTCAATCAGCCCCAGCATTTT.

The rearrangement uses TRBV5-1 and TRBJ2-1; 14 bases map to TRBD2. CDR1 and CDR2 from the germline V gene are SGHRS and YFSETQ. The CDR3 totals 18 residues. V lost 5 bases and J lost 1; bases outside the gene matches: 8. CDR3 in amino acids: CASSPTSGGVKSYNEQFF. CDR3 nucleotides: TGCGCCAGCAGTCCGACTAGCGGGGGGGTTAAATCCTACAATGAGCAGTTCTTC. The full variable domain, rest sourced from reference TRBV5-1 and TRBJ2-1, is KAGVTQTPRYLIKTRGQQVTLSCSPISGHRSVSWYQQTPGQGLQFLFEYFSETQRNKGNFPGRFSGRQFSNSRSEMNVSTLELGDSALYLCASSPTSGGVKSYNEQFFGPGTRLTVL.

The chain links TRBV30 to TRBJ1-2; TRBD1 agrees at 7 bases. Trimming removed 0 bases from V and 4 bases from J; junction bases left unmatched: 2. The CDR3 runs to 13 residues. Germline V CDR1 and CDR2: GTSNPN, SVGIG (reference sequence). CDR3 sequence: CAWSVGQAYGYTF. The CDR3 DNA reads as TGTGCCTGGAGTGTAGGACAGGCCTATGGCTACACCTTC.

This clone was seen more than once but under ten times. The chain links TRBV27 to TRBJ1-1; TRBD1 agrees at 9 bases. The V and J ends lost 3 bases and 10 bases, in that order; junction bases with no gene match: 6. This CDR3 is 13 amino acids long. In germline, CDR1 is MNHEY, CDR2 SMNVEV (reference sequence). CDR3 loop: CASSLNRGLGAFF. DNA for the CDR3: TGTGCCAGCAGTTTGAACAGGGGGCTGGGAGCTTTCTTT.

V is TRBV9 and J is TRBJ1-3; no firm D call. The length of the CDR3 is 13 residues. CDR1 SGDLS and CDR2 YYNGEE come from the germline V gene. Trimming removed 4 bases at V and 3 bases at J, with 8 bases between. The CDR3 here is CASSRLLGNTIYF. The CDR3, as DNA: TGTGCCAGCAGCCGCCTACTTGGAAACACCATATATTTT.

This clone is judged medium-sized (0.01 to 0.1%). This chain uses TRBV19 with TRBJ1-5; no firm D call. With 9 bases removed from V and 2 bases from J, the gap between germline ends came to 11 bases. The CDR3 totals 13 residues. The V gene's germline CDR1 is LNHDA and CDR2 SQIVND (reference sequence). CDR3 in amino acids: CASTRTGNQPQHF. The CDR3 bases are TGTGCCAGCACTCGAACGGGCAATCAGCCCCAGCATTTT.

The chain uses TRBV6-1 and TRBJ2-5, with TRBD1 identical over 12 bases. The germline gives CDR1 MNHNS, CDR2 SASEGT. The J segment lost 3 bases and the V segment lost 4 bases, leaving 15 bases of the junction unmatched. The CDR3 has 19 residues. DNA of the CDR3: TGTGCCAGCAGTGGCTTTATACGGGACAGGGGGCCCGACGAAGAGACCCAGTACTTC. Its protein product is CASSGFIRDRGPDEETQYF.

This chain uses TRBV6-5 with TRBJ1-2; no reliable D call. This CDR3 contains 12 residues. Germline V gives CDR1 MNHEY, CDR2 SVGAGI. The CDR3, as DNA: TGTGTCTCGGGGTTTCGGGTGGGTGGCTACACCTTC. Protein sequence: CVSGFRVGGYTF.

V is TRBV28 and J is TRBJ1-4; D is possibly TRBD1 (6 bases). V was pared by 7 bases and J by 7 bases, with 22 bases between. CDR1 is MDHEN and CDR2 is SYDVKM in the germline V gene. CDR3 length equals 16 residues. Here the CDR3 DNA reads TGTGCCAGCACTGGGGACACCTTCGAAATAGGTGAAAAACTGTTTTTT. Its translation is CASTGDTFEIGEKLFF. The complete variable domain, with remaining parts taken from reference TRBV28 and TRBJ1-4, reads DVKVTQSSRYLVKRTGEKVFLECVQDMDHENMFWYRQDPGLGLRLIYFSYDVKMKEKGDIPEGYSVSREKKERFSLILESASTNQTSMYLCASTGDTFEIGEKLFFGSGTQLSVL.

The CDR3 sequence: CASSTSGIGGKLFF. The DNA for the CDR3 is TGTGCCAGTAGTACTTCAGGGATCGGGGGAAAACTGTTTTTT. The rearrangement uses TRBV19 and TRBJ1-4, with TRBD1 as a possible D gene (5 bases). Trimming pared 4 bases from V and 10 bases from J, leaving 16 bases between. In germline, CDR1 is LNHDA, CDR2 SQIVND (reference sequence). The CDR3 runs to 14 residues.

This chain joins TRBV19 and TRBJ2-3; TRBD1 matches at 8 bases. The CDR3 is made up of 15 amino acids. In germline, CDR1 is LNHDA, CDR2 SQIVND (reference sequence). V shed 5 bases and J 0 bases; nucleotides not matched to a gene: 4. The CDR3 loop is CASSPRQGSTDTQYF. The DNA of the CDR3 is TGTGCCAGTAGTCCGCGACAGGGGAGCACAGATACGCAGTATTTT.

Remarks on this clone: The junction departs from the called germline gene at one end, perhaps through a read error. This rearrangement joins TRBV13 to TRBJ2-1, with TRBD1 matching over 7 bases. The CDR3 covers 12 residues. The germline V gene encodes CDR1 PRHDT and CDR2 FYEKMQ (reference sequence). This chain's CDR3 is CASSLTDRATIF. CDR3 DNA sequence: TGTGCCAGCAGCTTAACCGACAGGGCTACAATCTTC. The entire variable domain, with the rest obtained from reference TRBV13 and TRBJ2-1, is as follows: AAGVIQSPRHLIKEKRETATLKCYPIPRHDTVYWYQQGPGQDPQFLISFYEKMQSDKGSIPDRFSAQQFSDYHSELNMSSLELGDSALYFCASSLTDRATIFGPGTRLTVL.

V gene TRBV9 combines with J gene TRBJ2-5; TRBD1 matches at 9 bases. Germline CDR1 SGDLS, CDR2 YYNGEE. Trimming took 3 bases from V and 5 from J; bases not matched to a gene: 11. CDR3 size: 16 residues. The CDR3 DNA reads TGTGCCAGCAGCGCCGCCGGGACAGGGTTGTCTGAGACCCAGTACTTC. Its protein is CASSAAGTGLSETQYF.

Concerning this clone: Other DNA variants within this sample encode the same CDR3. The chain combines TRBV5-1 with TRBJ1-4; TRBD1 aligns across 7 bases. This CDR3 is built from 14 residues. Germline V gene data show CDR1 as SGHRS and CDR2 as YFSETQ. Germline trimming cut 0 bases from V and 4 bases from J; bases unmatched to any gene: 0. The chain's CDR3 is CASSLGQGNEKLFF. CDR3 sequence (DNA): TGCGCCAGCAGCTTGGGACAGGGTAATGAAAAACTGTTTTTT.